Included here is one T cell receptor (beta chain) sequence, with context. Relative to the germline gene, one junction end is altered; a read error may explain this. Other DNA sequences in the sample encode the same CDR3. This sample was taken from a study of blood T cell repertoires in COVID-19. Study summary: The origin of the acute and convalescent COVID-19 samples was the United States, Italy and Spain. T cells, B-cell-depleted T cells, or PBMCs supplied cDNA or gDNA.

Per the original methods: Estimation of nucleated cell counts was performed using reference gene primer amplification. TCRdb's table, derived via immunoSEQ multiplex PCR, lists solely in-frame clones and lacks some. That table gives V, J and clone size, and the DNA gave D and trimming. Of around 120,000 clones listed, 65% to 75% were seen once; the top ten hold about 6%. CDR3 length equals 14 residues. From germline, CDR1 is MDHEN and CDR2 SYDVKM. The chain is built from TRBV28 and TRBJ1-5, with 7 bases lining up with TRBD1. Sample: peripheral blood. This clonotype was sampled from a man of 80 years or more with acute or convalescent COVID-19. CDR3 nucleotides: TGTGCTAGCAGACGAACAGGGGGCAATCAGCCCCAGCATTTT. It translates to CASRRTGGNQPQHF. Using reference TRBV28 and TRBJ1-5 for the parts outside the CDR3, the full variable domain is DVKVTQSSRYLVKRTGEKVFLECVQDMDHENMFWYRQDPGLGLRLIYFSYDVKMKEKGDIPEGYSVSREKKERFSLILESASTNQTSMYLCASRRTGGNQPQHFGDGTRLSIL.